The T cell receptor (beta chain) described here comes from a study of sequential checkpoint blockade in melanoma. In the study overall: Arm A got nivolumab then ipilimumab; arm B the reverse, 1:1. Each arm's sequence ended with maintenance nivolumab.

Only in-frame clones appear in the TCRdb table, and some are missing; sequencing was by immunoSEQ multiplex PCR. This sample has 4,500 to 5,500 clones, with around 54% found just once. Specified treatment: randomized to nivolumab then ipilimumab (arm A) or the reverse (arm B). Sorted cells were live CD3+CD8+, lacking CD19 and CD56, from PBMCs. The receptor was isolated from a human donor with melanoma. The source material was CD8+ T cells sorted from blood (inferred from file names), sampled from a patient given nivolumab and ipilimumab in sequence.

The CDR3 nucleotides are TGTGCCTGGAGTGTAACAGGCCGCACTGAAGCTTTCTTT. Protein product: CAWSVTGRTEAFF. This chain uses TRBV30 with TRBJ1-1; possibly TRBD1 for D (5 bases). CDR3 size: 13 residues. Germline V gives CDR1 GTSNPN, CDR2 SVGIG (reference sequence). V was clipped by 0 bases and J by 4 bases, with 9 bases between them.